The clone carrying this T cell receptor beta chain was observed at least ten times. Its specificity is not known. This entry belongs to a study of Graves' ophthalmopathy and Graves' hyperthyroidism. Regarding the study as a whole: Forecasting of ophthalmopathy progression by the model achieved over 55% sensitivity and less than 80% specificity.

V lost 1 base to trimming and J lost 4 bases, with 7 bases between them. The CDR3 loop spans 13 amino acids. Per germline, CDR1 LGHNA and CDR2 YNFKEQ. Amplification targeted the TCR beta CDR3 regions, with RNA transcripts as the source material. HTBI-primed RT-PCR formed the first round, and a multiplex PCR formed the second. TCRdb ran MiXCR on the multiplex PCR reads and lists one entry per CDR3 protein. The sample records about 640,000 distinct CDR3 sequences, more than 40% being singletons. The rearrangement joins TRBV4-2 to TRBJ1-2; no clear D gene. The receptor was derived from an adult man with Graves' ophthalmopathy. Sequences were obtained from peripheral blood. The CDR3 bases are TGTGCCAGCAGCCAAGGACAACTCTATGGCTACACCTTC. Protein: CASSQGQLYGYTF.